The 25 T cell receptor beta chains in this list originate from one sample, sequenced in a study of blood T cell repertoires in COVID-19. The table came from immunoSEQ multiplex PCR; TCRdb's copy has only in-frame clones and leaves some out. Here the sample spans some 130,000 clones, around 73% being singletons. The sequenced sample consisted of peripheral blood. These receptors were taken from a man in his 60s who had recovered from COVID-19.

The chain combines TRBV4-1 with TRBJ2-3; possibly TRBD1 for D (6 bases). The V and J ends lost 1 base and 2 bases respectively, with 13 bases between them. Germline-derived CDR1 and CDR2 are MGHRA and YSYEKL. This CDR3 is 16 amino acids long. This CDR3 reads CASSQAGTLVTDTQYF. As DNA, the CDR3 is TGCGCCAGCAGCCAAGCAGGGACACTGGTCACAGATACGCAGTATTTT.

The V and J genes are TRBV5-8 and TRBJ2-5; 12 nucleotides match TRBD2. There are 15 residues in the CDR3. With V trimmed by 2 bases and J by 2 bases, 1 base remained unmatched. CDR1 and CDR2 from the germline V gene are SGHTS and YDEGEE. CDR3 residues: CASSFGLAGQETQYF. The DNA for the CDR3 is TGTGCCAGCAGCTTTGGACTAGCGGGACAAGAGACCCAGTACTTC.

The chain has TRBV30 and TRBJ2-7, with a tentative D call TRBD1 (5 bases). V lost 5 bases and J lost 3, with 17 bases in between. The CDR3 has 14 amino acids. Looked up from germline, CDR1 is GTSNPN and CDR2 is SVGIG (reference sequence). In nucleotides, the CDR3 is TGTGCCTGGGCTCAGGGTCTAGGGGACTACGAGCAGTACTTC. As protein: CAWAQGLGDYEQYF. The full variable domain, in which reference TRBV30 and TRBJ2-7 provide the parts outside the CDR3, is SQTIHQWPATLVQPVGSPLSLECTVEGTSNPNLYWYRQAAGRGLQLLFYSVGIGQISSEVPQNLSASRPQDRQFILSSKKLLLSDSGFYLCAWAQGLGDYEQYFGPGTRLTVT.

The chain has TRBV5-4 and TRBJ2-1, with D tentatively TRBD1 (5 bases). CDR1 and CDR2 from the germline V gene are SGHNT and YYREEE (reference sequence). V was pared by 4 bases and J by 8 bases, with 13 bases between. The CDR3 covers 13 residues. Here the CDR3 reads CASSPGQGDEQFF. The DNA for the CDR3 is TGTGCCAGCAGCCCCGGCCAGGGCGATGAGCAGTTCTTC.

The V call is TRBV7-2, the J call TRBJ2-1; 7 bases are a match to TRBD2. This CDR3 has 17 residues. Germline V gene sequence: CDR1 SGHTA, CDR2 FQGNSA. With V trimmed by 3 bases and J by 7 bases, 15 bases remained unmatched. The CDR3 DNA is TGTGCCAGCAGCTTCCGATACCCGGGTCTTAGCGGGAATGAGCAGTTCTTC. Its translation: CASSFRYPGLSGNEQFF.

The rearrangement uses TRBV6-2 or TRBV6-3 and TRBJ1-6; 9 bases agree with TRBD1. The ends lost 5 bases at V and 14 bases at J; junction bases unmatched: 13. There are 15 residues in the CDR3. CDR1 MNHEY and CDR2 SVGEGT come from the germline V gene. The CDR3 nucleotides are TGTGCCAGCAGTCTCCACGGGACAGGGAAATCATCCCTCCACTTT. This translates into CASSLHGTGKSSLHF.

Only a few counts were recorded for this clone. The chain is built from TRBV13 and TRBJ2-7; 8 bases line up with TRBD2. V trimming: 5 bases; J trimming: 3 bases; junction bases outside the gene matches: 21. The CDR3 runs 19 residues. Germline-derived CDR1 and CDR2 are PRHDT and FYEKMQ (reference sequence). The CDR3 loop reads CASSNTASRTTSGYYEQYF. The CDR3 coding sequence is TGTGCCAGCAGCAATACAGCGTCACGAACCACTAGCGGATACTACGAGCAGTACTTC.

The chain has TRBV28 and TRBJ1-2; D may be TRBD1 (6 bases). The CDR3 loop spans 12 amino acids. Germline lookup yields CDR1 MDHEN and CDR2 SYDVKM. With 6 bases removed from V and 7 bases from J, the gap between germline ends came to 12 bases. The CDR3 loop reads CASRAPRGGYTF. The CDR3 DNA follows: TGTGCCAGCAGGGCACCCAGGGGTGGCTACACCTTC.

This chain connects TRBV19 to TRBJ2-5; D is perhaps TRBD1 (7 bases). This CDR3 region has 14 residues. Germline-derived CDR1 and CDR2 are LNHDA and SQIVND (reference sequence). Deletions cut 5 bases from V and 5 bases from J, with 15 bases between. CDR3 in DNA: TGTGCCAGTAGTCCGCGGGACAGAGGGGAGACCCAGTACTTC. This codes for CASSPRDRGETQYF.

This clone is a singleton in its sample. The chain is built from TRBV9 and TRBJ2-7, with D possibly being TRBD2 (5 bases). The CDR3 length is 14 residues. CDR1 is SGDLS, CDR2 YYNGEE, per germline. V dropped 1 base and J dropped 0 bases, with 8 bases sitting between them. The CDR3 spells CASSVRGSSYEQYF. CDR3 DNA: TGTGCCAGCAGCGTACGGGGTAGCTCCTACGAGCAGTACTTC. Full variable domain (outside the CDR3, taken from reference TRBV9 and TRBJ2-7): DSGVTQTPKHLITATGQRVTLRCSPRSGDLSVYWYQQSLDQGLQFLIQYYNGEERAKGNILERFSAQQFPDLHSELNLSSLELGDSALYFCASSVRGSSYEQYFGPGTRLTVT.

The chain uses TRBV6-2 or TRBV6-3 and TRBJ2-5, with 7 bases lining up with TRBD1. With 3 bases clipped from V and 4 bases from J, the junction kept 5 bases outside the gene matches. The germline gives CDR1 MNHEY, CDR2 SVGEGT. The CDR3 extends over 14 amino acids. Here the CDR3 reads CASSYTGEGETQYF. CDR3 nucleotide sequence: TGTGCCAGCAGTTATACAGGGGAAGGAGAGACCCAGTACTTC.

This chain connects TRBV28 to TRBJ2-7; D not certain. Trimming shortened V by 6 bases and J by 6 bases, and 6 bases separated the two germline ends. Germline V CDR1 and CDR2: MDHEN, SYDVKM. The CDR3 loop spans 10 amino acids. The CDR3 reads CASSPSEQYF. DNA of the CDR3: TGTGCCAGCAGCCCCAGCGAGCAGTACTTC. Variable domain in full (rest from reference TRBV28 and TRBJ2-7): DVKVTQSSRYLVKRTGEKVFLECVQDMDHENMFWYRQDPGLGLRLIYFSYDVKMKEKGDIPEGYSVSREKKERFSLILESASTNQTSMYLCASSPSEQYFGPGTRLTVT.

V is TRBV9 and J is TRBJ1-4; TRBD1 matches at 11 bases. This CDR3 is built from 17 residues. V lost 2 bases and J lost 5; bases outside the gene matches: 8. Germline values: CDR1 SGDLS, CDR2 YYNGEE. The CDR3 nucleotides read TGTGCCAGCAGCGTGAACATTGGGGACAGGGGGAATGAAAAACTGTTTTTT. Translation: CASSVNIGDRGNEKLFF.

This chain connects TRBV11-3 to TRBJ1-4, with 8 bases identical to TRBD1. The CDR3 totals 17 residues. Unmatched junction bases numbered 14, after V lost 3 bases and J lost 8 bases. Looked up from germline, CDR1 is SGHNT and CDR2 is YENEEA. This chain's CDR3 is CASSFHHRGTEGEKLFF. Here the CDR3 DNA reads TGTGCCAGCAGCTTCCATCACAGGGGGACTGAGGGAGAAAAACTGTTTTTT. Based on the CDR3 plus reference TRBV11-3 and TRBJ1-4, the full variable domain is EAGVVQSPRYKIIEKKQPVAFWCNPISGHNTLYWYLQNLGQGPELLIRYENEEAVDDSQLPKDRFSAERLKGVDSTLKIQPAELGDSAVYLCASSFHHRGTEGEKLFFGSGTQLSVL.

The DNA of the CDR3 is TGTGCCAGCAGGGGGGCCGAAGGAACTAATGAAAAACTGTTTTTT. Amino acids: CASRGAEGTNEKLFF. The chain carries TRBV3-1 (or the pseudogene TRBV3-2) and TRBJ1-4; TRBD1 might be the D (6 bases). The CDR3 consists of 15 residues. Trimming cost V 6 bases and J 1 base, with 12 bases left between them. CDR1 and CDR2 (germline): LGHDT, YNNKEL (reference sequence).

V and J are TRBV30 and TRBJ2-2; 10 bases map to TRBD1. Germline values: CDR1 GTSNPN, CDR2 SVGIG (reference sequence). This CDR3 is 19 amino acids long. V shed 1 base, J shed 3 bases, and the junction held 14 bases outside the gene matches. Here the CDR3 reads CAWSGRRTGGSWDTGELFF. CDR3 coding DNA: TGTGCCTGGAGTGGCAGGCGGACAGGGGGGAGTTGGGACACCGGGGAGCTGTTTTTT.

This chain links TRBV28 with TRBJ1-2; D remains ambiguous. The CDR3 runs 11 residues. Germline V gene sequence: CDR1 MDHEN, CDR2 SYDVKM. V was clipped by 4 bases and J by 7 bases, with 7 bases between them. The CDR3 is CASSYEAGYTF. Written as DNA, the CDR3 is TGTGCCAGCAGTTATGAGGCTGGCTACACCTTC.

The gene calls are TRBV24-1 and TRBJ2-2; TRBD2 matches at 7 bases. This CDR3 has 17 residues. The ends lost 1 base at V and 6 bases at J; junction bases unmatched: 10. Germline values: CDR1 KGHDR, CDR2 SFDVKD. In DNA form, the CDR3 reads TGTGCCACCAGTGATTTCGTTGGGGGAGGGCCCCCCGGGGAGCTGTTTTTT. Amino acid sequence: CATSDFVGGGPPGELFF.

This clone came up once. The CDR3 reads CASSERTGTGNTIYF. The DNA of the CDR3 is TGTGCCAGCAGTGAACGTACGGGTACAGGAAACACCATATATTTT. V usage is TRBV25-1 and J usage is TRBJ1-3; D is ambiguous. The CDR3 contains 15 residues. V lost 2 bases and J lost 4, with 12 bases in between. CDR1 MGHDK and CDR2 SYGVNS come from the germline V gene. The whole variable domain, filled in from reference TRBV25-1 and TRBJ1-3, reads EADIYQTPRYLVIGTGKKITLECSQTMGHDKMYWYQQDPGMELHLIHYSYGVNSTEKGDLSSESTVSRIRTEHFPLTLESARPSHTSQYLCASSERTGTGNTIYFGEGSWLTVV.

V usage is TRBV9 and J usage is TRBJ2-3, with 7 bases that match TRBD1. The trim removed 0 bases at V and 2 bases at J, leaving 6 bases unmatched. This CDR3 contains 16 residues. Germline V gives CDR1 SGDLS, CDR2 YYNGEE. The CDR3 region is CASSVAGQTSTDTQYF. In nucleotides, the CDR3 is TGTGCCAGCAGCGTAGCGGGACAGACCTCCACAGATACGCAGTATTTT.

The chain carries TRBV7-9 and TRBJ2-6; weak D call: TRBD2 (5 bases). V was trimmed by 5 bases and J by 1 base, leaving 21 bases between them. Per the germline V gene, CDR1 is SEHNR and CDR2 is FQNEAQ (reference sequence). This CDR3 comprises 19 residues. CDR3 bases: TGTGCCAGCAGCCGAAGCGCGCCGCGTTCGGGATCTGGGGCCAACGTCCTGACTTTC. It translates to CASSRSAPRSGSGANVLTF.

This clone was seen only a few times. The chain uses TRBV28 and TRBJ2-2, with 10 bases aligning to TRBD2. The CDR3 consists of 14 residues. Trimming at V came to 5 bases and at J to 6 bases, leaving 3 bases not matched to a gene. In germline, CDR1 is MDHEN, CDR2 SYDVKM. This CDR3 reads CASSVSGRAGELFF. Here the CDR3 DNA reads TGTGCCAGCAGTGTAAGCGGGAGGGCCGGGGAGCTGTTTTTT.

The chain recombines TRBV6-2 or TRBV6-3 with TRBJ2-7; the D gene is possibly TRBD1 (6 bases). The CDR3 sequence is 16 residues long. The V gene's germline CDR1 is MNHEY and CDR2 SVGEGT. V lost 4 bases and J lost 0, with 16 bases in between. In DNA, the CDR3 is TGTGCCAGCAGTTTGCCGGGGACAATAAGCTCCTACGAGCAGTACTTC. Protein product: CASSLPGTISSYEQYF.

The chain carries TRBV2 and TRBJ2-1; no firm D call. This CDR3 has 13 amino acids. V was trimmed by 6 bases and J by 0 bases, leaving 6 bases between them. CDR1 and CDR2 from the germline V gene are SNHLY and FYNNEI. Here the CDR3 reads CASRFSSYNEQFF. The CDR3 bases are TGTGCCAGCAGGTTTAGCTCCTACAATGAGCAGTTCTTC.

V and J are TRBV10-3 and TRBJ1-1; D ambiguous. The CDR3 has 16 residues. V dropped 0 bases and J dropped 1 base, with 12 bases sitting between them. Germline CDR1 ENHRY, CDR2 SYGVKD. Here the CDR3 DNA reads TGTGCCATCAGTGAGTCTCCCGCGGGGAGGAACACTGAAGCTTTCTTT. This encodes CAISESPAGRNTEAFF.